This TCR beta chain is drawn from a study of T cell repertoires in cytomegalovirus infection. Study overall: A matching HLA type, together with CMV infection, was signaled by public TCR beta signatures.

V was clipped by 0 bases and J by 0 bases, with 9 bases between them. The CDR3 totals 15 residues. Germline V lookup: CDR1 MGHRA, CDR2 YSYEKL. MiXCR, applied by TCRdb to the reads, yields one record per CDR3 protein. The sample consists of 110,000 to 150,000 distinct CDR3 sequences, roughly a third of them appearing once. Study results and limitations: Cumulative frequency (of public TCR beta family members) identified carriers of CMV plus the relevant HLA. HLA-C-restricted CMV-specific TCR beta clonotypes were dominant in the ex vivo response.

This clonotype has a count of ten or more. As yet, its antigen is unknown. The sample in question was CD8+ T cells from cultured PBMCs, obtained from culture after CMV antigen stimulation. V gene TRBV4-1 combines with J gene TRBJ2-7; a weak D match, TRBD1 (5 bases). The clonotype originates from a human donor in good health (CMV status not recorded). Some clones in this sample may be carry-over from other donors' samples. The CDR3 loop is CASSQEGVGSYEQYF. In DNA form, the CDR3 reads TGCGCCAGCAGCCAAGAAGGGGTGGGCTCCTACGAGCAGTACTTC.